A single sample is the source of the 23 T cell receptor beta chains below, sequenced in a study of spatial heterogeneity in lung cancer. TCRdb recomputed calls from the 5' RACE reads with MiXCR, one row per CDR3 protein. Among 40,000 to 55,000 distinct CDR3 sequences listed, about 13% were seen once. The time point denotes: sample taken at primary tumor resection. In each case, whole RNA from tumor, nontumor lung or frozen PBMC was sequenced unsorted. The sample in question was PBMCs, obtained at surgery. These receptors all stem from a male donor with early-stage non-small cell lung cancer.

The DNA of the CDR3 is TGCGCCACGGGGGAAGGGGGAGGCCAAGAGACCCAGTACTTC. This sequence encodes CATGEGGGQETQYF. This rearrangement joins TRBV10-2 to TRBJ2-5, with D perhaps given as TRBD1 or TRBD2 (6 bases each). The CDR3 is made up of 14 amino acids. The ends were cut back, 10 bases at V and 1 base at J, with 16 bases in the middle. Germline V gene sequence: CDR1 WSHSY, CDR2 SAAADI.

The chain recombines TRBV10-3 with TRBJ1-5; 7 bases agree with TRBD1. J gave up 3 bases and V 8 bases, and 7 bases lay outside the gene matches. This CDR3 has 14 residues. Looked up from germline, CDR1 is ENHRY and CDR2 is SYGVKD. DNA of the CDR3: TGTGCCATCGGAGGGACAGACTTCAATCAGCCCCAGCATTTT. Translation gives CAIGGTDFNQPQHF.

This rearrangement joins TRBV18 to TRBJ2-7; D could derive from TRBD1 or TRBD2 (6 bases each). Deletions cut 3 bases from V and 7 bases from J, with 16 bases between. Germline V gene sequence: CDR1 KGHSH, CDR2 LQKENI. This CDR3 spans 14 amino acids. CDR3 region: CASSPGAAGGEQYF. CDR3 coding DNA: TGTGCCAGCTCACCGGGGGCCGCCGGGGGAGAGCAGTACTTC.

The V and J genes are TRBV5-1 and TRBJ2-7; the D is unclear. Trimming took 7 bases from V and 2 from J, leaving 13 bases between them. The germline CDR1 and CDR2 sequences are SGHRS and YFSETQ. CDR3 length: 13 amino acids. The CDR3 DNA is TGCGCCAGCCGGGTGGCGGAACCCTACGAGCAGTACTTC. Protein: CASRVAEPYEQYF.

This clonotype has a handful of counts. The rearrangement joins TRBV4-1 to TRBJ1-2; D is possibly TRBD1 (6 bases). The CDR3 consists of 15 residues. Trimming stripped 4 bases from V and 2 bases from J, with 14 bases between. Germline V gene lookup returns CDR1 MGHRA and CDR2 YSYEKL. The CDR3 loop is CASSPQGFYNYGYTF. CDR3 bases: TGCGCCAGCAGCCCTCAGGGGTTTTACAACTATGGCTACACCTTC.

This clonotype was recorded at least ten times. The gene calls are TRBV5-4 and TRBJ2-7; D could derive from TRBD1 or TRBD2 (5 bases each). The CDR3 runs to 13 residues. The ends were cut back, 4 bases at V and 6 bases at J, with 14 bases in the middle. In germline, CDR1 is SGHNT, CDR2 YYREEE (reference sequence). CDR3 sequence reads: CASSGTLEAEQYF. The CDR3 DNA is TGTGCCAGCAGCGGGACCCTTGAGGCCGAGCAGTACTTC.

CDR3 residues: CASRSQRATNTEAFF. As DNA, the CDR3 is TGTGCCAGCAGAAGTCAGCGGGCCACGAACACTGAAGCTTTCTTT. The chain links TRBV5-4 to TRBJ1-1; D is unclear. Germline V lookup: CDR1 SGHNT, CDR2 YYREEE (reference sequence). V gave up 5 bases and J gave up 1 base, with 15 bases separating them. This CDR3 is 15 amino acids long.

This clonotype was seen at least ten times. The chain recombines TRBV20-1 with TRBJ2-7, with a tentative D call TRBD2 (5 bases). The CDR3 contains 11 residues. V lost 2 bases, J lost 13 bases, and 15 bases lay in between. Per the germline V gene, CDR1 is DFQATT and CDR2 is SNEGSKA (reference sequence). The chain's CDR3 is CSARNRGVSYF. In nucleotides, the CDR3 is TGCAGTGCTAGAAATCGGGGAGTCAGCTACTTC.

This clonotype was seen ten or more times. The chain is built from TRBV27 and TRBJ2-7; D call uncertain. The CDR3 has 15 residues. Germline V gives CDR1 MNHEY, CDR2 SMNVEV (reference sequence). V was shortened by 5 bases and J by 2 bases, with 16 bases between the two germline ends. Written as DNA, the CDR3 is TGTGCCAGCAGTCTCGGTCCAGCTCGGGCCTACGAGCAGTACTTC. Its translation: CASSLGPARAYEQYF.

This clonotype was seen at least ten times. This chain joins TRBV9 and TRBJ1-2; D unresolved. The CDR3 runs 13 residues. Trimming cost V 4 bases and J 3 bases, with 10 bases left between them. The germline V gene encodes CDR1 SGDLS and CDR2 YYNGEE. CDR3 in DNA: TGTGCCAGCAGCCAGACCCACTACTATGGCTACACCTTC. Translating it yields CASSQTHYYGYTF.

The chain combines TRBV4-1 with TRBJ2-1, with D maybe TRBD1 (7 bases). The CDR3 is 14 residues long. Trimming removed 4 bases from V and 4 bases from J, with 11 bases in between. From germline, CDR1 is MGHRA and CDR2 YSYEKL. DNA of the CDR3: TGCGCCAGCAGCCCGGGGGACAGTTACAATGAGCAGTTCTTC. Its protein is CASSPGDSYNEQFF.

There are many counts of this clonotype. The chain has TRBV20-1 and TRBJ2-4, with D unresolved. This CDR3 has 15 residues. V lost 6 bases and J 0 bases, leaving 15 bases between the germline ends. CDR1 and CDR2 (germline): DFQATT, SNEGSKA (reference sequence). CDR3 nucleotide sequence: TGCAGTGCCCCCGTGGCAGGAGTAGCCAAAAACATTCAGTACTTC. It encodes CSAPVAGVAKNIQYF.

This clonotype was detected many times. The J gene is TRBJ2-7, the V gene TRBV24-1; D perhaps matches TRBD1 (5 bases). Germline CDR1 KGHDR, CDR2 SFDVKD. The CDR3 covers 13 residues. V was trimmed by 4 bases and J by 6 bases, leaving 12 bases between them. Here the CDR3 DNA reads TGTGCCACCAGTGACTCCGACAGAGCCGAGCAGTACTTC. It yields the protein CATSDSDRAEQYF.

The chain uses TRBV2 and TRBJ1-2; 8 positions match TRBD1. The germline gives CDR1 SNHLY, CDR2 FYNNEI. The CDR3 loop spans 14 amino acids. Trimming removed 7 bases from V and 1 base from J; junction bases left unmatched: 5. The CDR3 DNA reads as TGTGCCAGCAAGCCCGGACAGGGTAACTATGGCTACACCTTC. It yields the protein CASKPGQGNYGYTF.

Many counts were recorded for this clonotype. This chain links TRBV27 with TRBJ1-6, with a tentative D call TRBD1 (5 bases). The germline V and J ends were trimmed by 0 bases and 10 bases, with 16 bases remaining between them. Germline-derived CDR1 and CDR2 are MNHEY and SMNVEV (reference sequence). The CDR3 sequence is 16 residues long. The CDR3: CASSLSKGHGYSPLHF. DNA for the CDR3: TGTGCCAGCAGTTTATCGAAGGGGCACGGTTACTCACCCCTCCACTTT.

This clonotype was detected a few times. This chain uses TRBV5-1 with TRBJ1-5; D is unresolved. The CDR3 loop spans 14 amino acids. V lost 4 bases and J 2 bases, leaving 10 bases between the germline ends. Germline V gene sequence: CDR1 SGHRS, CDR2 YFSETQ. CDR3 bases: TGCGCCAGCAGCCCAGGATCGGGCAATCAGCCCCAGCATTTT. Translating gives CASSPGSGNQPQHF.

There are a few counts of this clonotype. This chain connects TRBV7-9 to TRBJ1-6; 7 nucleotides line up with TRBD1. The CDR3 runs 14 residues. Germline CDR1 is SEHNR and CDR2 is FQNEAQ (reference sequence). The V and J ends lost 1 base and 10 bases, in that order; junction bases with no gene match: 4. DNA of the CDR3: TGTGCCAGCAGCTTAGGACAGGGCCTCTCACCCCTCCACTTT. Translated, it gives CASSLGQGLSPLHF. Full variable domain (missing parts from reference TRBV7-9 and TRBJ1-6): DTGVSQNPRHKITKRGQNVTFRCDPISEHNRLYWYRQTLGQGPEFLTYFQNEAQLEKSRLLSDRFSAERPKGSFSTLEIQRTEQGDSAMYLCASSLGQGLSPLHFGNGTRLTVT.

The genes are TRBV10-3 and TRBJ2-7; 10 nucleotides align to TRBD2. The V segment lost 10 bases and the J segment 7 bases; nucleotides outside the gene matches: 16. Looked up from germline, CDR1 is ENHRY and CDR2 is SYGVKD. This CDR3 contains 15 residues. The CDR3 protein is CATRPSSGGLGEQYF. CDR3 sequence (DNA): TGTGCCACCAGACCCTCTAGCGGGGGTTTAGGAGAGCAGTACTTC.

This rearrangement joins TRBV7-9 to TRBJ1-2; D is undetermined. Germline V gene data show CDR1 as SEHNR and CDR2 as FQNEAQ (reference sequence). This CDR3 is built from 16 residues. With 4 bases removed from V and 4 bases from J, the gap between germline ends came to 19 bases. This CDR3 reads CASSSSRAPDVYGYTF. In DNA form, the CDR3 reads TGTGCCAGCAGCTCTTCGAGGGCGCCAGATGTCTATGGCTACACCTTC.

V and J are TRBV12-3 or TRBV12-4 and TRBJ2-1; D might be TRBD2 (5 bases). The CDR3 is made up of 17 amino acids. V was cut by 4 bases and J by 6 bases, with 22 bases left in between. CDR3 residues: CASSSSPQAGMGNEQFF. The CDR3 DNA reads TGTGCCAGCAGTTCTAGTCCGCAGGCGGGTATGGGCAATGAGCAGTTCTTC.

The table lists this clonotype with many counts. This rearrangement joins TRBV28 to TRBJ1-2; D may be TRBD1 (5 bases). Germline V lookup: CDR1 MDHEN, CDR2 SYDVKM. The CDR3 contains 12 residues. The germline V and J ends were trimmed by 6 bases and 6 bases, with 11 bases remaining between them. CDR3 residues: CASRGPSDGYTF. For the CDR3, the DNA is TGTGCCAGCAGGGGGCCTAGTGATGGCTACACCTTC.

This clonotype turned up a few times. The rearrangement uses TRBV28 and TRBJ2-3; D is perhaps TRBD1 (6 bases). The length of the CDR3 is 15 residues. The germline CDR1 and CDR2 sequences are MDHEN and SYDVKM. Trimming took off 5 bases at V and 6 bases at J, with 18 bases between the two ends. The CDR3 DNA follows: TGTGCCAGCAGTATCCTCGGACAGCCTACGGATACGCAGTATTTT. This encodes CASSILGQPTDTQYF.

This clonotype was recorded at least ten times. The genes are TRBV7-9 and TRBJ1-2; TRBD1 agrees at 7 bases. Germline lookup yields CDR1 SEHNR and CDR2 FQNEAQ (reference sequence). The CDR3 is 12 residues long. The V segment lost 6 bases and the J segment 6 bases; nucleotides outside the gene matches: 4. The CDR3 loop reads CASRGQQNGYTF. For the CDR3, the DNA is TGTGCCAGCAGGGGACAGCAGAATGGCTACACCTTC.